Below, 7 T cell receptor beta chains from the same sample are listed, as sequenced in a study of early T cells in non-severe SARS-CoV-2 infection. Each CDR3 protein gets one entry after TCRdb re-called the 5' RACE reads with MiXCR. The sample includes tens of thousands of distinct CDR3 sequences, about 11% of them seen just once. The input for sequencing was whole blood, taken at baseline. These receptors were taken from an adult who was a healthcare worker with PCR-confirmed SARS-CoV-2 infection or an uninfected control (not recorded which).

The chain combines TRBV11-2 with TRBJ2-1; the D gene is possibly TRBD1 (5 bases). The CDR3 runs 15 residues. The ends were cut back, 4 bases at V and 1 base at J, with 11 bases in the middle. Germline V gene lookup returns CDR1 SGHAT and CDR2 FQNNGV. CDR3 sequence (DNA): TGTGCCAGCAGCTGGGGCCGGGTGTCCTACAATGAGCAGTTCTTC. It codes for CASSWGRVSYNEQFF.

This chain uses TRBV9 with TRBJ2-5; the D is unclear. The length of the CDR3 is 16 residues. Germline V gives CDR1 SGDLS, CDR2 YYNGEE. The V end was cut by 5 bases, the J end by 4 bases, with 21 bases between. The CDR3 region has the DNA TGTGCCAGCAGTCAACTCGGAGAGGCGGCACGAGAGACCCAGTACTTC. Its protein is CASSQLGEAARETQYF.

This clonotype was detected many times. Here the CDR3 DNA reads TGTGCCTGGAGTCTCGGGGTGGGCTCCTACGAGCAGTACTTC. This gives the protein CAWSLGVGSYEQYF. V is TRBV30 and J is TRBJ2-7, with TRBD2 as a possible D gene (5 bases). CDR1 and CDR2 (germline): GTSNPN, SVGIG (reference sequence). The CDR3 has 14 residues. Trimming shortened V by 2 bases and J by 0 bases, and 11 bases separated the two germline ends.

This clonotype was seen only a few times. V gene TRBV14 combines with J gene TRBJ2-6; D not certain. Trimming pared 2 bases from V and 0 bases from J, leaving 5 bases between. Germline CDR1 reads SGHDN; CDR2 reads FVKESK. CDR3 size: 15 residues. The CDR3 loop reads CASSQMVSGANVLTF. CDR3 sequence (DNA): TGTGCCAGCAGCCAAATGGTCTCTGGGGCCAACGTCCTGACTTTC. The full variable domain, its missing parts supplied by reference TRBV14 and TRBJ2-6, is EAGVTQFPSHSVIEKGQTVTLRCDPISGHDNLYWYRRVMGKEIKFLLHFVKESKQDESGMPNNRFLAERTGGTYSTLKVQPAELEDSGVYFCASSQMVSGANVLTFGAGSRLTVL.

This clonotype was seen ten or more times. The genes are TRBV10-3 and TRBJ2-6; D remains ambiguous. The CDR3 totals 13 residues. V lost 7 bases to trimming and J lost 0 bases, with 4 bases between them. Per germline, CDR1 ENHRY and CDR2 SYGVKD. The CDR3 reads CAITNSGANVLTF. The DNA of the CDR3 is TGTGCCATCACTAACTCTGGGGCCAACGTCCTGACTTTC.

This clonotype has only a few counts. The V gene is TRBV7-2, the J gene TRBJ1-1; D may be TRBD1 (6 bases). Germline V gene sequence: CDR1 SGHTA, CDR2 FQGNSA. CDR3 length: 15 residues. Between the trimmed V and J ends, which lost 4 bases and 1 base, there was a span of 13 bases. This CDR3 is CASSSTGGPNTEAFF. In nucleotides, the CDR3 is TGTGCCAGCAGCTCGACGGGGGGCCCGAACACTGAAGCTTTCTTT. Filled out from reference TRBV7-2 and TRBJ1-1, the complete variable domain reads GAGVSQSPSNKVTEKGKDVELRCDPISGHTALYWYRQSLGQGLEFLIYFQGNSAPDKSGLPSDRFSAERTGGSVSTLTIQRTQQEDSAVYLCASSSTGGPNTEAFFGQGTRLTVV.

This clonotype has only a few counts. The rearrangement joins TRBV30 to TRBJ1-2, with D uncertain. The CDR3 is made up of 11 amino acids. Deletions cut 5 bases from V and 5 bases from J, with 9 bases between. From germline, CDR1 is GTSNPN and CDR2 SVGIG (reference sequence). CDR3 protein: CAWGRIYGYTF. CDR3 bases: TGTGCCTGGGGCCGGATTTATGGCTACACCTTC.